The 27 T cell receptor beta chains reported below all come from one sample, sequenced in a study of blood T cells in healthy people across ages. A sample-barcoded 5' primer and a J-beta primer mix were used in a second PCR of about 6 to 11 cycles. TCRdb analysed the 5' RACE reads with MiXCR anew, one entry per CDR3 protein. Among about 630,000 distinct CDR3 sequences listed, roughly 20% were seen once. The source material was blood. The origin of the receptors is a man between 65 and 85 years old in good health.

Concerning this clonotype: One end of the junction varies from germline; a read error may be responsible. This chain connects TRBV3-1 to TRBJ2-2; D is ambiguous. The CDR3 loop spans 14 amino acids. The germline V gene has CDR1 LGHDT and CDR2 YNNKEL (reference sequence). The DNA of the CDR3 is TGTGCCGGCAGCCGAGGAACGAACACCGGGGAGCTGTTTTTT. Translating it yields CAGSRGTNTGELFF.

The J gene is TRBJ2-7, the V gene TRBV6-5, with D tentatively TRBD2 (6 bases). Per the germline V gene, CDR1 is MNHEY and CDR2 is SVGAGI. CDR3 size: 14 residues. The V end lost 6 bases, the J end lost 3 bases, and 15 bases lay between the germline ends. The CDR3 reads CASRDPGLFYEQYF. CDR3 nucleotide sequence: TGTGCCAGCAGGGACCCGGGACTGTTCTACGAGCAGTACTTC.

This sequence joins TRBV6-6 and TRBJ2-3; D gene uncertain. V was pared by 2 bases and J by 3 bases, with 3 bases between. CDR1 MNHNY and CDR2 SVGAGI come from the germline V gene (reference sequence). The CDR3 extends over 12 amino acids. As DNA, the CDR3 is TGTGCCAGCAGTTACAATACAGATACGCAGTATTTT. As protein: CASSYNTDTQYF.

This clonotype turned up a few times. V gene TRBV6-1 combines with J gene TRBJ2-1; 9 bases map to TRBD2. Germline CDR1 and CDR2: MNHNS and SASEGT. The CDR3 is 16 residues long. Losses at the gene ends were 7 bases for V and 7 bases for J; bases not matched to a gene: 14. CDR3 amino acids: CASTPLSGRSPNEQFF. The CDR3 DNA is TGTGCCAGCACCCCACTTAGCGGGAGATCGCCGAATGAGCAGTTCTTC.

This chain connects TRBV25-1 to TRBJ2-2; TRBD2 aligns across 12 bases. Per germline, CDR1 MGHDK and CDR2 SYGVNS. J was trimmed by 7 bases and V by 2 bases; bases with no gene match: 5. The CDR3 totals 16 residues. The CDR3 spells CASSERLAGGYGELFF. In DNA form, the CDR3 reads TGTGCCAGCAGTGAACGGCTAGCGGGAGGGTACGGGGAGCTGTTTTTT.

To note about this clonotype: Just one base apart from a much larger clone, this may be a read error. V and J are TRBV29-1 and TRBJ2-4; D gene unclear. The CDR3 sequence is 13 residues long. Germline assignment: CDR1 SQVTM and CDR2 ANQGSEA. The V gene lost 7 bases and the J gene lost 5 bases, with 15 bases spanning the gap. Written as DNA, the CDR3 is TGCAGCGCCCGGTCCTGGCTGGAAAACATTCAGTACTTC. Translated, it gives CSARSWLENIQYF.

The genes are TRBV4-1 and TRBJ2-1, with TRBD2 as a possible D gene (6 bases). The CDR3 is 15 residues long. Trimming removed 1 base from V and 6 bases from J, with 13 bases in between. Per germline, CDR1 MGHRA and CDR2 YSYEKL. CDR3 amino acids: CASSQVGGSGNEQFF. In DNA form, the CDR3 reads TGCGCCAGCAGCCAAGTGGGAGGTAGCGGCAATGAGCAGTTCTTC.

This chain links TRBV29-1 with TRBJ1-2, with D uncertain. Trimming took 6 bases from V and 5 from J, leaving 10 bases between them. The CDR3 spans 11 residues. The V gene's germline CDR1 is SQVTM and CDR2 ANQGSEA. The CDR3 DNA reads as TGCAGCGTCCCTGTTGGGTATGGCTACACCTTC. Translation gives CSVPVGYGYTF.

This clonotype appeared many times. V usage is TRBV3-1 and J usage is TRBJ2-7; no definite D call. This CDR3 comprises 15 residues. Between the trimmed V and J ends, which lost 0 bases and 3 bases, there was a span of 12 bases. Germline V gene sequence: CDR1 LGHDT, CDR2 YNNKEL (reference sequence). CDR3 DNA: TGTGCCAGCAGCCAAGATATTACACCAATCTACGAGCAGTACTTC. Translating it yields CASSQDITPIYEQYF.

A few counts support this clonotype. This rearrangement joins TRBV28 to TRBJ1-1; 8 bases align to TRBD1. This CDR3 region has 17 residues. Germline trimming cut 5 bases from V and 1 base from J; bases unmatched to any gene: 12. Looked up from germline, CDR1 is MDHEN and CDR2 is SYDVKM. The CDR3 bases are TGTGCCAGCAGTCGCCAGGGACAGGCATCTCGGAACACTGAAGCTTTCTTT. It translates to CASSRQGQASRNTEAFF. Based on the CDR3 plus reference TRBV28 and TRBJ1-1, the full variable domain is DVKVTQSSRYLVKRTGEKVFLECVQDMDHENMFWYRQDPGLGLRLIYFSYDVKMKEKGDIPEGYSVSREKKERFSLILESASTNQTSMYLCASSRQGQASRNTEAFFGQGTRLTVV.

The chain is built from TRBV12-3 or TRBV12-4 and TRBJ2-7, with D tentatively TRBD2 (6 bases). This CDR3 is 13 amino acids long. Trimming shortened V by 4 bases and J by 3 bases, and 10 bases separated the two germline ends. DNA of the CDR3: TGTGCCAGCAGTTCGACTAGATTCTACGAGCAGTACTTC. Translated, it gives CASSSTRFYEQYF.

V usage is TRBV7-6 and J usage is TRBJ2-7; 8 bases align to TRBD2. The CDR3 is 15 amino acids. After removal of 4 bases from V and 3 bases from J, the junction contained 8 bases not matched to a gene. The germline CDR1 and CDR2 sequences are SGHVS and FNYEAQ. The CDR3 DNA is TGTGCCAGCAGCTCGCTTGGTAGCGGGATCTACGAGCAGTACTTC. It yields the protein CASSSLGSGIYEQYF. Using reference TRBV7-6 and TRBJ2-7 for the parts outside the CDR3, the full variable domain is GAGVSQSPRYKVTKRGQDVALRCDPISGHVSLYWYRQALGQGPEFLTYFNYEAQQDKSGLPNDRFSAERPEGSISTLTIQRTEQRDSAMYRCASSSLGSGIYEQYFGPGTRLTVT.

The genes are TRBV11-2 and TRBJ2-7; 8 bases agree with TRBD2. Unmatched junction bases numbered 6, after V lost 5 bases and J lost 0 bases. In germline, CDR1 is SGHAT, CDR2 FQNNGV. The CDR3 has 15 residues. The CDR3 protein is CASSRRGGNSYEQYF. CDR3 in DNA: TGTGCCAGCAGCCGCCGGGGGGGGAACTCCTACGAGCAGTACTTC.

The CDR3: CASSLYWPPQETQYF. The CDR3 coding sequence is TGTGCCAGCAGCTTGTACTGGCCCCCACAAGAGACCCAGTACTTC. V is TRBV5-6 and J is TRBJ2-1; D call uncertain. The DNA end favors TRBJ2-5, so the J call may be wrong. Germline V gives CDR1 SGHDT, CDR2 YYEEEE. The CDR3 spans 15 residues.

This clonotype has only a few counts. The chain combines TRBV5-1 with TRBJ2-5; D is possibly TRBD1 (7 bases). Trimming shortened V by 4 bases and J by 2 bases, and 15 bases separated the two germline ends. Germline V gives CDR1 SGHRS, CDR2 YFSETQ. This CDR3 spans 15 amino acids. The DNA of the CDR3 is TGCGCCAGCAGCCCGGGGGACAGAGATCAAGAGACCCAGTACTTC. This gives the protein CASSPGDRDQETQYF.

This chain joins TRBV9 and TRBJ2-5; 9 nucleotides line up with TRBD1. V lost 3 bases and J lost 5; bases outside the gene matches: 5. The germline CDR1 and CDR2 sequences are SGDLS and YYNGEE. There are 14 residues in the CDR3. CDR3 coding DNA: TGTGCCAGCAGCGCCTGGACAGGGGAGGAGACCCAGTACTTC. Translated, it gives CASSAWTGEETQYF.

This clonotype was seen more than once but under ten times. In DNA form, the CDR3 reads TGTGCCAGCAGTTTAACCGGCCCCCGGCCAAACACTGAAGCTTTCTTT. Translation: CASSLTGPRPNTEAFF. The rearrangement joins TRBV28 to TRBJ1-1; D remains unclear. With 2 bases removed from V and 2 bases from J, the gap between germline ends came to 15 bases. Looked up from germline, CDR1 is MDHEN and CDR2 is SYDVKM. The CDR3 extends over 16 amino acids.

This clonotype was counted at least ten times. The chain is built from TRBV29-1 and TRBJ2-7; TRBD1 agrees at 9 bases. This CDR3 spans 13 amino acids. From germline, CDR1 is SQVTM and CDR2 ANQGSEA. Trimming took 7 bases from V and 7 from J; bases not matched to a gene: 11. In DNA, the CDR3 is TGCAGCGCAAGGACAGGGGACAATGGAGAGCAGTACTTC. It specifies CSARTGDNGEQYF.

This chain joins TRBV28 and TRBJ2-7, with 7 nucleotides matching TRBD1. This CDR3 has 15 amino acids. V trimming: 5 bases; J trimming: 6 bases; junction bases outside the gene matches: 13. Germline V gene data show CDR1 as MDHEN and CDR2 as SYDVKM. The CDR3 nucleotides read TGTGCCAGCAGTCCCTCAGCGACAGGGCTGGTCGAGCAGTACTTC. Its translation: CASSPSATGLVEQYF.

This clonotype was observed a few times. The rearrangement links TRBV28 to TRBJ1-4; D is ambiguous. V lost 3 bases to trimming and J lost 6 bases, with 11 bases between them. The CDR3 is made up of 14 amino acids. From germline, CDR1 is MDHEN and CDR2 SYDVKM. CDR3 nucleotide sequence: TGTGCCAGCAGTTTCGGAAATGGGGATGAAAAACTGTTTTTT. This codes for CASSFGNGDEKLFF.

Ten or more counts support this clonotype. The chain uses TRBV29-1 and TRBJ2-5; 7 positions match TRBD1. CDR3 length: 12 residues. V shed 8 bases, J shed 3 bases, and the junction held 6 bases outside the gene matches. Germline assignment: CDR1 SQVTM and CDR2 ANQGSEA. CDR3 sequence (DNA): TGCAGCCCGGACAGGAGAGAAGAGACCCAGTACTTC. It yields the protein CSPDRREETQYF. Using reference TRBV29-1 and TRBJ2-5 for the parts outside the CDR3, the full variable domain is SAVISQKPSRDICQRGTSLTIQCQVDSQVTMMFWYRQQPGQSLTLIATANQGSEATYESGFVIDKFPISRPNLTFSTLTVSNMSPEDSSIYLCSPDRREETQYFGPGTRLLVL.

V usage is TRBV12-3 or TRBV12-4 and J usage is TRBJ1-1, with D perhaps matching TRBD1 (5 bases). The CDR3 has 16 residues. V was shortened by 6 bases and J by 2 bases, with 19 bases between the two germline ends. CDR3 nucleotide sequence: TGTGCCAGCAGGCGCAGGAGGGGAGCGGTCAACACTGAAGCTTTCTTT. This codes for CASRRRRGAVNTEAFF.

The chain joins TRBV5-1 to TRBJ2-5, with 9 bases aligning to TRBD2. Germline V lookup: CDR1 SGHRS, CDR2 YFSETQ. The CDR3 spans 16 residues. The J segment lost 2 bases and the V segment lost 4 bases, leaving 9 bases of the junction unmatched. In DNA, the CDR3 is TGCGCCAGCAGCCCTGGACTAGCGAACCCTCAAGAGACCCAGTACTTC. This translates into CASSPGLANPQETQYF. Full variable domain (missing parts from reference TRBV5-1 and TRBJ2-5): KAGVTQTPRYLIKTRGQQVTLSCSPISGHRSVSWYQQTPGQGLQFLFEYFSETQRNKGNFPGRFSGRQFSNSRSEMNVSTLELGDSALYLCASSPGLANPQETQYFGPGTRLLVL.

V and J are TRBV5-1 and TRBJ2-1, with 9 nucleotides matching TRBD1. The junction had 5 bases not matched to a gene; V was cut back by 4 bases and J by 3 bases. CDR1 and CDR2 from the germline V gene are SGHRS and YFSETQ. The CDR3 is 15 amino acids. CDR3 sequence (DNA): TGCGCCAGCAGCGCACAGGGGGCGGTCTACAATGAGCAGTTCTTC. Translating gives CASSAQGAVYNEQFF.

This clonotype has ten or more counts. This rearrangement joins TRBV4-2 to TRBJ2-7; 10 nucleotides agree with TRBD1. The ends lost 4 bases at V and 5 bases at J; junction bases unmatched: 11. The CDR3 extends over 16 amino acids. The germline gives CDR1 LGHNA, CDR2 YNFKEQ. This CDR3 is CASSLIPGQGKDEQYF. DNA for the CDR3: TGTGCCAGCAGCCTTATACCGGGACAGGGGAAGGACGAGCAGTACTTC.

This clonotype was picked up a small number of times. The chain recombines TRBV20-1 with TRBJ2-5; 9 bases are a match to TRBD1. The assigned J gene may be wrong: the sequence end matches TRBJ2-7 better. The germline V gene encodes CDR1 DFQATT and CDR2 SNEGSKA (reference sequence). This CDR3 is 13 amino acids long. CDR3 region: CSAPSDRGNEQYF. CDR3 nucleotides: TGCAGTGCTCCCTCGGACAGGGGAAACGAGCAGTACTTC.

The rearrangement links TRBV20-1 to TRBJ1-3, with TRBD1 matching 7 bases. Germline CDR1 and CDR2: DFQATT and SNEGSKA (reference sequence). After removal of 3 bases from V and 0 bases from J, the junction contained 11 bases not matched to a gene. There are 17 residues in the CDR3. CDR3 sequence: CSASSSTGARSGNTIYF. CDR3 nucleotides: TGCAGTGCTAGCTCTTCAACAGGGGCCCGCTCTGGAAACACCATATATTTT.